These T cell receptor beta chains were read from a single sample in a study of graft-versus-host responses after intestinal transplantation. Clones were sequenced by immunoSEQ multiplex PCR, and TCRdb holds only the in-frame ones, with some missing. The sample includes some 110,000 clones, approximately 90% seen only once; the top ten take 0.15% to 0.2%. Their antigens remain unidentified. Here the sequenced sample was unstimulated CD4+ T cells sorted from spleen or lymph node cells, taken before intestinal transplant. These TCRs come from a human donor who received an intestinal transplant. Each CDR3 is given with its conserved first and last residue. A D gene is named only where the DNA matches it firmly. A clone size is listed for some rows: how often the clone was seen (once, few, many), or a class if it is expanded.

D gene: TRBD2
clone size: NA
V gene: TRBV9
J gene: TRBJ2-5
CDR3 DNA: TGTGCCAGCAGCCATTCTAGCGGGGGTGGTCAAGAGACCCAGTACTTC
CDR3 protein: CASSHSSGGGQETQYF

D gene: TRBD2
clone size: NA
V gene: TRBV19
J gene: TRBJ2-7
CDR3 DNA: TGTGCCAGTAAAGGGACTAGCGGGAGCTCCTACGAGCAGTACTTC
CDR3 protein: CASKGTSGSSYEQYF

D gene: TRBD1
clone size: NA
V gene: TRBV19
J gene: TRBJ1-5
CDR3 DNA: TGTGCCAGTAGTCCGACAGGGGGGCCTGTCGGTAGCAATCAGCCCCAGCATTTT
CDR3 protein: CASSPTGGPVGSNQPQHF

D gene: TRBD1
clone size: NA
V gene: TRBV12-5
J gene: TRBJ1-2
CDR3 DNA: TGTGCTAGTGGTTCCCCTCCGACAGGGAAAAAGGGCTACACCTTC
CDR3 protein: CASGSPPTGKKGYTF

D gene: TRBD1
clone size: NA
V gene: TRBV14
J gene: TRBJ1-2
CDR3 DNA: TGTGCCAGCAGTCCTACAGGGGACTATGGCTACACCTTC
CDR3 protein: CASSPTGDYGYTF

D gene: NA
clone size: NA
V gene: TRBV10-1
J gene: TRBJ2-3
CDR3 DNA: TGCGCCAGCAGTGAGTCCCCACGTCAGGATACGCAGTATTTT
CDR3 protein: CASSESPRQDTQYF

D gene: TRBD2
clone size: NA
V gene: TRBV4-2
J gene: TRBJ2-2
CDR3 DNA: TGTGCCAGCAGCGCAAGGACTAGCGGGGGGGCAGGCACCGGGGAGCTGTTTTTT
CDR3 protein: CASSARTSGGAGTGELFF

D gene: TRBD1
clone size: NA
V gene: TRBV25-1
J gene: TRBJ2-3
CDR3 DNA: TGTGCCAGCAGTGACCCCAGACAGGGGGCTTATACGCAGTATTTT
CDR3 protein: CASSDPRQGAYTQYF

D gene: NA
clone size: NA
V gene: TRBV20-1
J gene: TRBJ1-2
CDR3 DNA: TGCAGTGCCGGTGGTTTTGGCTACACCTTC
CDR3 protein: CSAGGFGYTF

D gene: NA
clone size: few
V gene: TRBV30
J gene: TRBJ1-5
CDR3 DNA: TGTGCCTGGAGTAACAGGGCCAATCAGCCCCAGCATTTT
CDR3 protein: CAWSNRANQPQHF

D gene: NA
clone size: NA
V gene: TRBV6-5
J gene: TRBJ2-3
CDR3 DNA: TGTGCCAGCAGACAGGGAGGCACAGATACGCAGTATTTT
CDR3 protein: CASRQGGTDTQYF

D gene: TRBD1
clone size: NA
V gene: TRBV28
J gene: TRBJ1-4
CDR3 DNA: TGTGCCAGCAGTTTATGGCCGCGACAGGGGGCTAAGGGGGCAACTAATGAAAAACTGTTTTTT
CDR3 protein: CASSLWPRQGAKGATNEKLFF

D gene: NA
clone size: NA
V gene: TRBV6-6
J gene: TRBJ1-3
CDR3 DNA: TGTGCCAGCAGTTGGACACGTGGAAACACCATATATTTT
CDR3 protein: CASSWTRGNTIYF

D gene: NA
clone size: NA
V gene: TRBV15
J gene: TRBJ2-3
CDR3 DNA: TGTGCCACCAGCTACGTCACAGGGAAAACAGATACGCAGTATTTT
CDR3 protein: CATSYVTGKTDTQYF

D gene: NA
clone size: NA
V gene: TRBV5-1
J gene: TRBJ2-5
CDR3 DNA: TGCGCCAGCAGCTCTGACCCCGGCGGGGAGACCCAGTACTTC
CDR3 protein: CASSSDPGGETQYF

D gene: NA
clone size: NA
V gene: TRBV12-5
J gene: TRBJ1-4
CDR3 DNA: TGTGCTAGTGCCGGACAGTTCGGTGAAAAACTGTTTTTT
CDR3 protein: CASAGQFGEKLFF

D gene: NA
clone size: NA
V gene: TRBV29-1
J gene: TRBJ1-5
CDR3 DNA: TGCAGCGTTGGAGCAGGGCGGCAGCCCCAGCATTTT
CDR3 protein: CSVGAGRQPQHF

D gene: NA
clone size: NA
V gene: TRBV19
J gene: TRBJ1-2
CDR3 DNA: TGTGCCAGTAGTATAGTGGCAGGGGCCCACTTCTATGGCTACACCTTC
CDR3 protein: CASSIVAGAHFYGYTF

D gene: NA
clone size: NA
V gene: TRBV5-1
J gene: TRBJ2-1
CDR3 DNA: TGCGCCAGCAGCTTACCACATTCCTACAATGAGCAGTTCTTC
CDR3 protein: CASSLPHSYNEQFF

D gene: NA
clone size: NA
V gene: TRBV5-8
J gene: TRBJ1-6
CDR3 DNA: TGTGCCAGCAGCTTAGGTAGGGGTGATTCACCCCTCCACTTT
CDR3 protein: CASSLGRGDSPLHF

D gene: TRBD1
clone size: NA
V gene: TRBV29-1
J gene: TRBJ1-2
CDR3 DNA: TGCAGCGTTGTGGGACAGGGCAGCTATGGCTACACCTTC
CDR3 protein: CSVVGQGSYGYTF

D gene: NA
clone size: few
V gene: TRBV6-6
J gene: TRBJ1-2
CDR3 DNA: TGTGCCAGCAGTTGGGCGACTGGCTACACCTTC
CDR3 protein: CASSWATGYTF

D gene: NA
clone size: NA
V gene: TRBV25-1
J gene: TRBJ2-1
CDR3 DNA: TGTGCCAGCAGTGAATCTCGACTAGGTACCTACAATGAGCAGTTCTTC
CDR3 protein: CASSESRLGTYNEQFF

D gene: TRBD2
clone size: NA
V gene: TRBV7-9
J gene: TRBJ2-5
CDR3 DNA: TGTGCCAGCAGCTTGATGACTAGCGAGGGGGAGACCCAGTACTTC
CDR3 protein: CASSLMTSEGETQYF

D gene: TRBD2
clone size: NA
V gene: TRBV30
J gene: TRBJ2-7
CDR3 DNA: TGTGCCTGGAGTCCCCACAGCGGGAGGGGATACGAGCAGTACTTC
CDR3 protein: CAWSPHSGRGYEQYF

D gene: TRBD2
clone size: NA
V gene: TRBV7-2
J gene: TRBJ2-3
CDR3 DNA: TGTGCCAGCAGCTTAGTCGGGACTAGCGCGTCCACAGATACGCAGTATTTT
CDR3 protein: CASSLVGTSASTDTQYF

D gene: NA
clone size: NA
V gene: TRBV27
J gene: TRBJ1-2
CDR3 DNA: TGTGCCACAGGTCGGAGGGACTATGGCTACACCTTC
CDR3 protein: CATGRRDYGYTF

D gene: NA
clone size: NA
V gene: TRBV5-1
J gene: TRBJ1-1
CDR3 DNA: TGCGCCAGCAGCTTGGGGGGGCCGTTGTATACTGAAGCTTTCTTT
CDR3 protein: CASSLGGPLYTEAFF

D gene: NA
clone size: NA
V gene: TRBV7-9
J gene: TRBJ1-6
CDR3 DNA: TGTGCCAGCCAAAAGGGGGAATCACCCCTCCACTTT
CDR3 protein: CASQKGESPLHF

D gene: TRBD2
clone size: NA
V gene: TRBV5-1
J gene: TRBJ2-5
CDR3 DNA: TGCGCCAGCAGCTTGGCCGGGACTAGCGGGATAGAGACCCAGTACTTC
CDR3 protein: CASSLAGTSGIETQYF

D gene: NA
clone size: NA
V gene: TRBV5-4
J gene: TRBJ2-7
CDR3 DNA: TGTGCCAGCAGCTTTCGGGCCACAGGGACCTACGAGCAGTACTTC
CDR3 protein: CASSFRATGTYEQYF

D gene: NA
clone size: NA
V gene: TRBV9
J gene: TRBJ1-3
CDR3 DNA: TGTGCCAGCAGCGATGGACTGAGTCTCTCTGGAAACACCATATATTTT
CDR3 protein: CASSDGLSLSGNTIYF

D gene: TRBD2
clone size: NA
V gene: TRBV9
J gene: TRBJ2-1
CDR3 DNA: TGTGCCAGCCAACTAGCGGTTTCCTACAATGAGCAGTTCTTC
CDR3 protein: CASQLAVSYNEQFF

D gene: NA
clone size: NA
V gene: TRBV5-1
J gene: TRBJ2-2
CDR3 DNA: TGCGCCAGCAGCTTGCCCCGGGAATTTAGCGGGGAGCTGTTTTTT
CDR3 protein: CASSLPREFSGELFF

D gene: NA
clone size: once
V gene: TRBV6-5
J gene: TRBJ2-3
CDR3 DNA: TGTGCCAGCAGGAGGGGGGGTCCTACCGATACGCAGTATTTT
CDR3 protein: CASRRGGPTDTQYF

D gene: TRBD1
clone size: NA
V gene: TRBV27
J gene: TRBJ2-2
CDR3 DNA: TGTGCCAGCAGTTTATCGCAGGGGGCAATCATCACCGGGGAGCTGTTTTTT
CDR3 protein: CASSLSQGAIITGELFF

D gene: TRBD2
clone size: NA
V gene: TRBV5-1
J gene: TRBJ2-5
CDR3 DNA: TGCGCCAGCAGCTTGATACCCCTATCGGCGGGAGGAGAGACCCAGTACTTC
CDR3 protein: CASSLIPLSAGGETQYF

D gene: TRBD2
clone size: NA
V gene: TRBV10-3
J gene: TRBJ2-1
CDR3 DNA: TGTGCCATCAGTGAAGCGGGACTAGCGGACTCCTACAATGAGCAGTTCTTC
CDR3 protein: CAISEAGLADSYNEQFF

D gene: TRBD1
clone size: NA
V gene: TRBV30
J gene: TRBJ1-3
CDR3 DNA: TGTGCCTGGAGTGCCACGCAGGGGGCCTCTGGAAACACCATATATTTT
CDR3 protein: CAWSATQGASGNTIYF

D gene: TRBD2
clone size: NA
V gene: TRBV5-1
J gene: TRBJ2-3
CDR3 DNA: TGCGCCAGCAGGGTCAACTGGCTAGCGGGAATTGATACGCAGTATTTT
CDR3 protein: CASRVNWLAGIDTQYF

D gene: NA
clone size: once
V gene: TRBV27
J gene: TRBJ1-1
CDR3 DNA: TGTGCCAGCAGTTTTGAGCGGACAGCCACTGAAGCTTTCTTT
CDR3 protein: CASSFERTATEAFF

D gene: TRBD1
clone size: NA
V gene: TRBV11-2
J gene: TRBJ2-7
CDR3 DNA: TGTGCCACAAGGACAGGGTCGTCCTACGAGCAGTACTTC
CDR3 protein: CATRTGSSYEQYF

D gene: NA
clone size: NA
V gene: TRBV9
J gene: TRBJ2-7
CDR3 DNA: TGTGCCAGCAGCGTTAGCCCATCCTCCTACGAGCAGTACTTC
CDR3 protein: CASSVSPSSYEQYF

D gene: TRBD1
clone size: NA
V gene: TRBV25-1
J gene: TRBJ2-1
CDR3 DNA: TGTGCCAGCAGTGAATGGACAGGGGCGTACAATGAGCAGTTCTTC
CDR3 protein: CASSEWTGAYNEQFF

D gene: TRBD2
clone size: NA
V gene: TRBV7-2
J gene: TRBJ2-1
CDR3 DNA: TGTGCCAGCAGCCCTCGACGGGAGGGGGATGAGCAGTTCTTC
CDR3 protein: CASSPRREGDEQFF

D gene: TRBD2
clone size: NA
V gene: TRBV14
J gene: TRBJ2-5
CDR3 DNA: TGTGCCAGCAGCCAAGGGCTAGCGGGAGAACGAGAGACCCAGTACTTC
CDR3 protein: CASSQGLAGERETQYF

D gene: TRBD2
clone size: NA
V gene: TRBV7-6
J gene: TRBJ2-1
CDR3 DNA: TGTGCCAGCAGCCGCCTGCCTAGCGGGGGCCGCTCCTACAATGAGCAGTTCTTC
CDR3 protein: CASSRLPSGGRSYNEQFF